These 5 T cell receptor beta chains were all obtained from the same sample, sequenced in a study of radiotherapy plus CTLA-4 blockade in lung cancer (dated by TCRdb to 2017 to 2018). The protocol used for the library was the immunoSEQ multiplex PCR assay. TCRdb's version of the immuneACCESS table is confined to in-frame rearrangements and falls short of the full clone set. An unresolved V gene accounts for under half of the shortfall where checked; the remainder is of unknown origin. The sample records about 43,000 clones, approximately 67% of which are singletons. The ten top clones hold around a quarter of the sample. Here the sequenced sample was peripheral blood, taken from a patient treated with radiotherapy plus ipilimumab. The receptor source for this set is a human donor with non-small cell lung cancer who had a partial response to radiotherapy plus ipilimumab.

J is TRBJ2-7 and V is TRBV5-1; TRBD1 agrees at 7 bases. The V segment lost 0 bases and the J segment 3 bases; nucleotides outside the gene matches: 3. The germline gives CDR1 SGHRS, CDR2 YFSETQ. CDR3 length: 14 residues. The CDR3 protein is CASSLAGGNYEQYF. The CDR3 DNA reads TGCGCCAGCAGCTTGGCAGGGGGAAACTACGAGCAGTACTTC.

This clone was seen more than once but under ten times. CDR3: CASSYSGTSYGYTF. The CDR3 DNA reads as TGTGCCAGCAGCTACAGCGGGACATCCTATGGCTACACCTTC. The V gene is TRBV5-4, the J gene TRBJ1-2; D may be TRBD1 (6 bases). V was trimmed by 3 bases and J by 4 bases, leaving 13 bases between them. Germline CDR1 reads SGHNT; CDR2 reads YYREEE (reference sequence). CDR3 size: 14 residues.

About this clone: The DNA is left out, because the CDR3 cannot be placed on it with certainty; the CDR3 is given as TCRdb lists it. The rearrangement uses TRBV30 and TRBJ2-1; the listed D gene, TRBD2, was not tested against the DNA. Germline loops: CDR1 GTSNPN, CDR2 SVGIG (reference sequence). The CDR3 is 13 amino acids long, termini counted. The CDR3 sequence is CAWGRGTSGLKFF.

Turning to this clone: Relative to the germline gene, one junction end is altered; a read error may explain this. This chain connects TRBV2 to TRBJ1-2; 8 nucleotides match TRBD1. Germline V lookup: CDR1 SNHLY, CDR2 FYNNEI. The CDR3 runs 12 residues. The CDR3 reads CAGRQDRDGYTF. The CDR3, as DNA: TGTGCCGGCAGGCAGGACAGGGATGGCTACACCTTC.

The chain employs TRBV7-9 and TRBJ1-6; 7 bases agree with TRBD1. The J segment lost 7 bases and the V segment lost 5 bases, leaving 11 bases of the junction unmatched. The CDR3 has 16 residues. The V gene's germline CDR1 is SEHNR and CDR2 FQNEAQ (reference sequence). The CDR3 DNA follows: TGTGCCAGCAGCGCAAAAACAGGGGAAGGGAATTCACCCCTCCACTTT. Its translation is CASSAKTGEGNSPLHF.